What follows are 16 T cell receptor beta chains derived from one specimen sequenced in a study of shared clonotypes between healthy human individuals. Naive CD8 cells were CD45RO-negative, positively selected for CCR7, excluding terminally differentiated effector memory CD45RA+ cells. Assay: immunoSEQ multiplex PCR; the TCRdb copy retains only in-frame clones and omits some. Altogether approximately 2,000,000 clones are present, 80% to 95% being singletons, with the ten largest covering less than 2%. Source material: naive CD8+ T cells from PBMCs. The receptors stem from a man aged 18 to 35 in good health. Some clones in this sample may be carry-over from other donors' samples.

This sequence joins TRBV7-9 and TRBJ2-6, with D tentatively TRBD2 (5 bases). Trimming left V 5 bases short and J 15 bases short, with 8 bases between. Per germline, CDR1 SEHNR and CDR2 FQNEAQ (reference sequence). This CDR3 contains 10 residues. The CDR3 bases are TGTGCCAGCAGCCCCCGGGACCTGACTTTC. It translates to CASSPRDLTF. Variable domain in full (rest from reference TRBV7-9 and TRBJ2-6): DTGVSQNPRHKITKRGQNVTFRCDPISEHNRLYWYRQTLGQGPEFLTYFQNEAQLEKSRLLSDRFSAERPKGSFSTLEIQRTEQGDSAMYLCASSPRDLTFGAGSRLTVL.

The chain combines TRBV6-5 with TRBJ2-7; weak D call: TRBD2 (5 bases). Trimming cost V 0 bases and J 2 bases, with 5 bases left between them. CDR3 length equals 13 residues. The germline V gene has CDR1 MNHEY and CDR2 SVGAGI. CDR3 protein: CASSYSGTYEQYF. The CDR3, as DNA: TGTGCCAGCAGTTACTCCGGGACCTACGAGCAGTACTTC.

This chain joins TRBV27 and TRBJ2-1, with TRBD2 matching 7 bases. Germline V gene data show CDR1 as MNHEY and CDR2 as SMNVEV (reference sequence). J gave up 2 bases and V 6 bases, and 7 bases lay outside the gene matches. The CDR3 runs 15 residues. The CDR3 region has the DNA TGTGCCAGCAGGGGGGGGTGGGCGGCCTACAATGAGCAGTTCTTC. It translates to CASRGGWAAYNEQFF.

The chain has TRBV7-9 and TRBJ2-5, with no clear D. CDR1 is SEHNR and CDR2 is FQNEAQ in the germline V gene (reference sequence). The ends were cut back, 6 bases at V and 1 base at J, with 12 bases in the middle. This CDR3 is built from 14 residues. CDR3 sequence: CASRSARTQETQYF. The CDR3 nucleotides read TGTGCCAGCAGATCAGCCAGAACCCAAGAGACCCAGTACTTC.

The V gene is TRBV6-5, the J gene TRBJ1-3; a possible D gene is TRBD1 (5 bases). This CDR3 spans 14 amino acids. Germline CDR1 MNHEY, CDR2 SVGAGI. Deletions cut 6 bases from V and 2 bases from J, with 11 bases between. DNA of the CDR3: TGTGCCAGCAGCCCCCGGGGGGCTGGAAACACCATATATTTT. This gives the protein CASSPRGAGNTIYF.

The gene calls are TRBV6-5 and TRBJ1-2; D is possibly TRBD1 (6 bases). Trimming left V 6 bases short and J 7 bases short, with 18 bases between. Germline loops: CDR1 MNHEY, CDR2 SVGAGI. CDR3 length equals 14 residues. CDR3 amino acids: CASRKQGDPLGYTF. CDR3 nucleotides: TGTGCCAGCAGAAAACAGGGCGACCCTCTTGGCTACACCTTC.

The sample holds a few counts of this clone. Other DNA sequences in this specimen translate into the identical CDR3. This chain connects TRBV6-5 to TRBJ1-5; the D is unclear. Germline CDR1 and CDR2: MNHEY and SVGAGI. The V gene lost 6 bases and the J gene lost 3 bases, with 12 bases spanning the gap. The CDR3 extends over 14 amino acids. The CDR3 loop reads CASSPDGNNQPQHF. As DNA, the CDR3 is TGTGCCAGCAGCCCGGACGGCAACAATCAGCCCCAGCATTTT.

The V call is TRBV28, the J call TRBJ2-1; D unclear. Per germline, CDR1 MDHEN and CDR2 SYDVKM. Trimming cost V 6 bases and J 0 bases, with 9 bases left between them. The CDR3 covers 14 residues. In nucleotides, the CDR3 is TGTGCCAGCAGCAGACGGAGCTCCTACAATGAGCAGTTCTTC. This translates into CASSRRSSYNEQFF.

The chain joins TRBV15 to TRBJ2-7; D not resolved. Germline CDR1 is LNHNV and CDR2 is YYDKDF (reference sequence). V was shortened by 5 bases and J by 0 bases, with 14 bases between the two germline ends. The CDR3 has 15 amino acids. The DNA of the CDR3 is TGTGCCACCAGCCCTGGCCTAGGAAGCTCCTACGAGCAGTACTTC. Its protein product is CATSPGLGSSYEQYF.

This chain uses TRBV29-1 with TRBJ2-2, with D unclear. The germline V and J ends were trimmed by 4 bases and 2 bases, with 8 bases remaining between them. In germline, CDR1 is SQVTM, CDR2 ANQGSEA. The CDR3 runs 13 residues. The CDR3 nucleotides read TGCAGCGTTGTAGTAGTAAACACCGGGGAGCTGTTTTTT. Translated, it gives CSVVVVNTGELFF.

The J gene is TRBJ2-7, the V gene TRBV6-5, with D maybe TRBD1 (6 bases). Trimming stripped 2 bases from V and 2 bases from J, with 13 bases between. The CDR3 length is 15 residues. The V gene's germline CDR1 is MNHEY and CDR2 SVGAGI. The CDR3 protein is CASSYPGAAPYEQYF. In DNA, the CDR3 is TGTGCCAGCAGTTACCCAGGGGCTGCCCCCTACGAGCAGTACTTC.

V usage is TRBV27 and J usage is TRBJ1-5, with a tentative D call TRBD1 (6 bases). Germline V lookup: CDR1 MNHEY, CDR2 SMNVEV (reference sequence). Trimming took 1 base from V and 6 from J, leaving 13 bases between them. The CDR3 loop spans 15 amino acids. The CDR3 region has the DNA TGTGCCAGCAGTTTATACAGGGCCCCAAGTCAGCCCCAGCATTTT. This gives the protein CASSLYRAPSQPQHF.

This rearrangement joins TRBV10-3 to TRBJ2-2; the D gene is possibly TRBD1 (6 bases). CDR1 is ENHRY, CDR2 SYGVKD, per germline. Between the trimmed V and J ends, which lost 0 bases and 1 base, there was a span of 9 bases. This CDR3 is built from 16 residues. CDR3 DNA sequence: TGTGCCATCAGTGAGTCGAACAGGGAGAACACCGGGGAGCTGTTTTTT. It is translated as CAISESNRENTGELFF.

The chain is built from TRBV27 and TRBJ2-3; unclear D gene. The V gene lost 5 bases and the J gene lost 0 bases, with 12 bases spanning the gap. Looked up from germline, CDR1 is MNHEY and CDR2 is SMNVEV (reference sequence). The CDR3 covers 15 residues. The CDR3 nucleotides read TGTGCCAGCAGTCCGCAGCGTCTTAGCACAGATACGCAGTATTTT. Translation gives CASSPQRLSTDTQYF.

J is TRBJ2-7 and V is TRBV27; 7 bases map to TRBD2. The germline CDR1 and CDR2 sequences are MNHEY and SMNVEV (reference sequence). V lost 0 bases and J lost 1; bases outside the gene matches: 6. This CDR3 spans 16 amino acids. The CDR3 region is CASSLSPSGSSYEQYF. DNA of the CDR3: TGTGCCAGCAGTTTATCACCTAGCGGTTCTTCCTACGAGCAGTACTTC.

The rearrangement links TRBV2 to TRBJ2-1; 10 bases agree with TRBD1. After removal of 4 bases from V and 8 bases from J, the junction contained 14 bases not matched to a gene. Germline-derived CDR1 and CDR2 are SNHLY and FYNNEI. This CDR3 is 17 amino acids long. The CDR3 loop is CASSVDRGLSFGDEQFF. CDR3 nucleotide sequence: TGTGCCAGCAGTGTTGACAGGGGGCTATCTTTCGGCGATGAGCAGTTCTTC.